A selection of T cell receptor beta chains follows, all from one sample in a study of T-cell reconstitution after alpha-beta-depleted transplantation in children. TCRdb passed the PCR reads through MiXCR, listing each CDR3 protein once. In the table there are 130,000 to 150,000 distinct CDR3 sequences, about 9% of which are singletons. The specimen comprised PBMCs, mostly from graft donor cells, sampled 180 days after TCRalphabeta/CD19-depleted stem cell transplant. Source of these receptors: a female patient under 10 years old who had a stem cell transplant for congenital amegakaryocytic thrombocytopenia, so the T cells may come from the graft donor. Both conserved end residues are part of each CDR3. The D gene is left open where the match is weak. Clone size appears in some rows only: once, few, many, or a class for an expanded clone.

d_gene	abundance	len	v_gene	j_gene	CDR3nt	CDR3aa
NA	NA	16	TRBV6-2/TRBV6-3	TRBJ1-2	TGTGCCAGCAGTTACTCGAGTGGGCAGGCTGTCTATGGCTACACCTTC	CASSYSSGQAVYGYTF
NA	NA	15	TRBV2	TRBJ2-1	TGTGCCAGCAGGGGGGGACTGACCTCCTACAATGAGCAGTTCTTC	CASRGGLTSYNEQFF
TRBD2	many	16	TRBV28	TRBJ2-5	TGTGCCAGCACTATTGGGGCGGGAGTAAGAAAAGAGACCCAGTACTTC	CASTIGAGVRKETQYF
TRBD1	few	16	TRBV5-1	TRBJ2-3	TGCGCCAGCAGCTTGGTCGGCAGGGGGAACACAGATACGCAGTATTTT	CASSLVGRGNTDTQYF
TRBD2	few	17	TRBV4-1	TRBJ2-7	TGCGCCAGCAGCCAAGGGACTAGCGGGGGCCCTTTCTACGAGCAGTACTTC	CASSQGTSGGPFYEQYF
TRBD1	many	14	TRBV20-1	TRBJ1-6	TGCAGTGCTAGGGGGACAGGGCCTAATTCACCCCTCCACTTT	CSARGTGPNSPLHF
TRBD1	many	17	TRBV5-1	TRBJ2-2	TGCGCCAGCAGCTTGGACCCGACAGGGTTGAACACCGGGGAGCTGTTTTTT	CASSLDPTGLNTGELFF
TRBD1	many	14	TRBV28	TRBJ1-3	TGTGCCAACTCGGACAGGAGGGCTGGAAACACCATATATTTT	CANSDRRAGNTIYF
NA	many	13	TRBV20-1	TRBJ2-3	TGCAGTGCTAGGCTAGCGAGCACAGATACGCAGTATTTT	CSARLASTDTQYF
TRBD2	many	15	TRBV7-2	TRBJ2-3	TGTGCCAGCAGCCTTAGCGGGATGAGCACAGATACGCAGTATTTT	CASSLSGMSTDTQYF
TRBD2	NA	16	TRBV5-1	TRBJ2-3	TGCGCCAGCAGCCCTAGCGGGGCTCTACGGGGGGATACGCAGTATTTT	CASSPSGALRGDTQYF
TRBD2	many	16	TRBV4-1	TRBJ2-1	TGCGCCAGCAGCCAAGGGACTAGCGGGACCAACAATGAGCAGTTCTTC	CASSQGTSGTNNEQFF
NA	few	14	TRBV10-3	TRBJ2-6	TGTGCCATCAGTGCAGGGATCGGGGCCAACGTCCTGACTTTC	CAISAGIGANVLTF
NA	NA	14	TRBV3-1	TRBJ2-1	TGTGCCAGCAGCCAAGGGCACGGATACAATGAGCAGTTCTTC	CASSQGHGYNEQFF
NA	many	13	TRBV25-1	TRBJ2-1	TGTGCCAGCAATCCTCCGGACCACAATGAGCAGTTCTTC	CASNPPDHNEQFF
TRBD1	few	14	TRBV5-1	TRBJ1-4	TGCGCCAGTAGAGAGGGACAGCCGAATGAAAAACTGTTTTTT	CASREGQPNEKLFF
TRBD1	many	14	TRBV5-1	TRBJ2-7	TGCGCCAGCAGCTTGGCCGGGACAGGGAACGAGCAGTACTTC	CASSLAGTGNEQYF
NA	many	17	TRBV30	TRBJ2-2	TGTGCCTGGAGTGTAGGTAGGACAGCAAGAGACACCGGGGAGCTGTTTTTT	CAWSVGRTARDTGELFF
NA	NA	12	TRBV6-5	TRBJ2-2	TGTGCCAGCAGTTACATCACCGGGGAGCTGTTTTTT	CASSYITGELFF
NA	many	13	TRBV12-3/TRBV12-4	TRBJ2-6	TGTGCCAGCAGCTGGTCTGGGGCCAACGTCCTGACTTTC	CASSWSGANVLTF
NA	many	14	TRBV5-1	TRBJ2-3	TGCGCCAGCAGCTTGGGGACTACCAAAGATACGCAGTATTTT	CASSLGTTKDTQYF
TRBD2	many	15	TRBV29-1	TRBJ2-1	TGCAGCGTTGATGGGACTAGCGGGAGGCGGGATGAGCAGTTCTTC	CSVDGTSGRRDEQFF
TRBD1	few	16	TRBV7-2	TRBJ1-5	TGTGCCAGCAGCCCGCAGACAGGGAAGGGCAATCAGCCCCAGCATTTT	CASSPQTGKGNQPQHF
NA	many	11	TRBV3-1	TRBJ1-5	TGTGCCAGCAGCCAGAGGGGGGCCCAGCATTTT	CASSQRGAQHF
NA	NA	11	TRBV2	TRBJ2-1	TGTGCCAGCAGCGACGGGGGTGAGCAGTTCTTC	CASSDGGEQFF
TRBD2	few	13	TRBV29-1	TRBJ2-2	TGCAGCGTTGAACTAGCGGGAGGCGGGGAGCTGTTTTTT	CSVELAGGGELFF
NA	many	15	TRBV5-1	TRBJ1-3	TGCGCCAGCAGCGACACGGACAGAGGTGGAAACACCATATATTTT	CASSDTDRGGNTIYF
NA	NA	11	TRBV12-3/TRBV12-4	TRBJ2-5	TGTGCCAGCAGTCGTAAGGAGACCCAGTACTTC	CASSRKETQYF
NA	few	16	TRBV5-1	TRBJ2-2	TGCGCCAGCAGCCGGAGGACCAGGGGGAACACCGGGGAGCTGTTTTTT	CASSRRTRGNTGELFF
TRBD2	NA	15	TRBV28	TRBJ2-7	TGTGCCAGCAGTTCCCTACTAGCGGAATCCTACGAGCAGTACTTC	CASSSLLAESYEQYF
NA	NA	15	TRBV5-1	TRBJ2-5	TGCGCCAGCAGCGAACAGGGTCAACAACAAGAGACCCAGTACTTC	CASSEQGQQQETQYF
TRBD1	NA	16	TRBV18	TRBJ1-3	TGTGCCAGCTCACCGGCGGACAGGGCAGGAGGAAACACCATATATTTT	CASSPADRAGGNTIYF
TRBD1	few	16	TRBV6-5	TRBJ1-2	TGTGCCAGCAGGCCCCTCGCAGGGGGATCGGCGGAGGGCTACACCTTC	CASRPLAGGSAEGYTF
NA	many	15	TRBV15	TRBJ1-4	TGTGCCACCAGCTATAACGTTGCAACTAATGAAAAACTGTTTTTT	CATSYNVATNEKLFF
TRBD2	few	13	TRBV20-1	TRBJ2-1	TGCAGTGCCGCCAGCGGGGGCGGCGATGAGCAGTTCTTC	CSAASGGGDEQFF
TRBD1	NA	13	TRBV12-3/TRBV12-4	TRBJ1-2	TGTGCCAGCAGAAGGGGGCTGGAGGGGGGCTACACCTTC	CASRRGLEGGYTF
TRBD1	many	15	TRBV5-1	TRBJ2-7	TGCGCCAGCAGTTGGACGAGCAGGGGGCCCTACGAGCAGTACTTC	CASSWTSRGPYEQYF
NA	few	15	TRBV3-1	TRBJ2-2	TGTGCCAGCAGCCAAGACCCTGTGGACACCGGGGAGCTGTTTTTT	CASSQDPVDTGELFF
TRBD1	many	14	TRBV29-1	TRBJ1-2	TGCAGCGTTAGAAGGCCCTACCGGGACAGGGACTTGGCCTTC	CSVRRPYRDRDLAF
NA	many	13	TRBV5-1	TRBJ1-1	TGCGCCAGCAGTATCGCGGGGGTCACTGAAGCTTTCTTT	CASSIAGVTEAFF
NA	many	15	TRBV15	TRBJ1-5	TGTGCCACCAGCCTCCGGGCTGGGAGCAATCAGCCCCAGCATTTT	CATSLRAGSNQPQHF
NA	NA	14	TRBV19	TRBJ1-5	TGTGCCAGTAGTATTCTTACAGGGAGGCAGCCCCAGCATTTT	CASSILTGRQPQHF
TRBD1	NA	16	TRBV5-6	TRBJ2-3	TGTGCCAGCAGCTCAAGTGGGACAGCTTCTCGCGGTACGCAGTATTTT	CASSSSGTASRGTQYF
TRBD1	NA	15	TRBV27	TRBJ2-2	TGTGCCAGCAGTAGATACAGGGGGCGCACCGGGGAGCTGTTTTTT	CASSRYRGRTGELFF
NA	few	16	TRBV6-1	TRBJ2-6	TGTGCCAGCAGTGACAGGACCGGCTCCGGGGCCAACGTCCTGACTTTC	CASSDRTGSGANVLTF
NA	many	13	TRBV12-3/TRBV12-4	TRBJ2-1	TGTGCCAGCAGTTTACAGGGATACGATGAGCAGTTCTTC	CASSLQGYDEQFF
NA	many	14	TRBV5-1	TRBJ2-7	TGCGCCAGCAGCTACAAACCAGAGCGCTACGAGCAGTACTTC	CASSYKPERYEQYF
NA	NA	14	TRBV20-1	TRBJ2-1	TGCAGCGGGGGCGGGACTAACGGCTACAATGAGCAGTTCTTC	CSGGGTNGYNEQFF
TRBD1	NA	13	TRBV20-1	TRBJ2-1	TGCAGTGCTGCCTTGCAGGGGGCCAATGAGCAGTTCTTC	CSAALQGANEQFF